This T cell receptor (beta chain) was sequenced during a study of CD8 T cells in Susac syndrome (dated by TCRdb to the late 2010s). About the full investigation: Of the Susac syndrome patients who were sequenced, eight or nine were in clinical remission while more than five had clinically active disease. At blood withdrawal, Susac syndrome patients were therapy-naive, treated with corticosteroids (with IVIg additionally given to some), or treated with IVIg alone. The study used repertoire sequencing to test whether antigen drove CD8+ T cell activation and differentiation in Susac syndrome. The paper's findings and limits, for the study overall: No clonal expansion was detected in the CD4+ T cell repertoire of Susac syndrome patients. The study acknowledged that relatively few individuals were included in the TCR sequencing and HLA analysis.

RNA was extracted using the RNeasy kit, and roughly 0.45 to 1 microgram was reverse transcribed with random hexamers. The immunoSEQ multiplex PCR assay, which covers 54 Vbeta and 13 Jbeta segments, was used to amplify TCR beta CDR3 regions. Bias from PCR amplification was corrected by using a synthetic template baseline for primer optimization and for computational correction. For the original study's pipeline: Reads were annotated to V, D and J genes according to IMGT and were analyzed with immunoSEQ Analyzer, with only productive sequences retained. Clonality was calculated as one minus the Shannon entropy normalized by log2 of the number of productive unique sequences. For each patient and control, public and private clones were evaluated within the 100 most prevalent clones. A clone was defined as Susac-specific if it was absent from the healthy and MS cohorts, from about 1,100 published viral clones and from other ImmuneACCESS disease sequences. TCRdb reprocessed the public reads (quality trimming at Q25 with fastp, clone calling with MiXCR) and kept in-frame beta chains. Merged by CDR3 protein, the rows form single entries marked with the most common genes and DNA. The V and J calls were determined by TCRdb, not by the authors. This sample is represented by approximately 190,000 distinct CDR3 sequences; roughly 95% of them were singletons. The top ten hold approximately 0.089% of the sample.

Comment on this clonotype: Its antigen is currently not known. No base quality information exists; no much larger clone differs at one position.

High-throughput TCR beta sequencing profiled peripheral blood CD8+ and CD4+ T cells from healthy donors, Susac syndrome patients and multiple sclerosis patients. Susac syndrome patients met recently defined diagnostic criteria for definite or probable disease. Bulk CD8+ and CD4+ T cells were purified by magnetic negative isolation, while CD8+ TEMRA cells were enriched using FACS. Blood was drawn into EDTA tubes, processed within 24 hours, and PBMCs were isolated by density gradient centrifugation. PBMCs destined for TCR sequencing were cryopreserved in liquid nitrogen and later thawed in a 37 °C water bath. A purity of at least 90% was achieved for sorted or isolated CD4+, CD8+ and CD8+ TEMRA cells. This sequence originates from a human donor with Susac syndrome. Sequencing input: CD4+ T cells from PBMCs.

This receptor has the CDR3 CASSPPVGLYEQYF. The DNA sequence is as follows: TGTGCCAGCTCACCACCAGTAGGGCTCTACGAGCAGTACTTC. The chain couples TRBV18 to TRBJ2-7; the D gene lacks a confident call. V is pared back by 0 bases and J by 3 bases, with 9 bases lying between the germline termini. CDR1 and CDR2, looked up from the germline V gene, are KGHSH and LQKENI. There are 14 amino acids in the CDR3, from cysteine to phenylalanine inclusive. Only the CDR3 DNA stays, 42 bases, in frame from base 1. Supplemented by the reference TRBV18 and TRBJ2-7 proteins around the CDR3, the complete variable domain is NAGVMQNPRHLVRRRGQEARLRCSPMKGHSHVYWYRQLPEEGLKFMVYLQKENIIDESGMPKERFSAEFPKEGPSILRIQQVVRGDSAAYFCASSPPVGLYEQYFGPGTRLTVT.